The next 28 T cell receptor beta chains were all read from a single sample in a study of blood T cell repertoires in COVID-19. This table comes from immunoSEQ multiplex PCR, and its TCRdb copy is limited to in-frame clones, with some not included. This table holds almost 300,000 clones, around nine tenths found once. Sequencing input: peripheral blood. Source of these receptors: a man aged 65 to 79 with acute or convalescent COVID-19.

V is TRBV9 and J is TRBJ2-2; 8 bases line up with TRBD1. J lost 4 bases, V lost 3 bases, and 8 bases had no gene match. Germline CDR1 SGDLS, CDR2 YYNGEE. This CDR3 is built from 16 residues. The CDR3 reads CASSAQGARGTGELFF. The CDR3 coding sequence is TGTGCCAGCAGCGCTCAGGGGGCGCGCGGCACCGGGGAGCTGTTTTTT.

This clone was recorded only once. The chain carries TRBV15 and TRBJ2-7; 8 bases match TRBD1. J lost 5 bases, V lost 2 bases, and 8 bases had no gene match. This CDR3 is 15 amino acids long. Germline CDR1 LNHNV, CDR2 YYDKDF (reference sequence). The CDR3 coding sequence is TGTGCCACCAGCAGAAGAGCCGGGACAGGTCACGAGCAGTACTTC. Protein product: CATSRRAGTGHEQYF.

V is TRBV5-1 and J is TRBJ2-3, with D uncertain. Germline V gives CDR1 SGHRS, CDR2 YFSETQ. This CDR3 has 16 residues. Trimming took off 4 bases at V and 2 bases at J, with 17 bases between the two ends. The CDR3 sequence is CASSTPLGSLTDTQYF. For the CDR3, the DNA is TGCGCCAGCAGCACGCCTTTAGGTAGCCTCACAGATACGCAGTATTTT.

CDR3 nucleotide sequence: TGTGCCAGCAGTCCAAGACTAGCGGGGGGACAAGAGACCCAGTACTTC. It encodes CASSPRLAGGQETQYF. The chain combines TRBV28 with TRBJ2-5, with 13 bases aligning to TRBD2. Trimming cost V 5 bases and J 2 bases; bases outside gene matches: 5. The CDR3 runs 16 residues. Germline V gene sequence: CDR1 MDHEN, CDR2 SYDVKM.

The J gene is TRBJ2-5, the V gene TRBV3-1 (or the pseudogene TRBV3-2), with D perhaps TRBD2 (5 bases). CDR3 length: 15 amino acids. Trimming took off 4 bases at V and 7 bases at J, with 19 bases between the two ends. Germline values: CDR1 LGHDT, CDR2 YNNKEL (reference sequence). This CDR3 is CASSPIRGSGGTQYF. The CDR3 DNA sequence: TGTGCCAGCAGCCCGATACGGGGTTCAGGCGGGACCCAGTACTTC.

This rearrangement joins TRBV2 to TRBJ2-7; D is uncertain. The CDR3 is made up of 14 amino acids. Germline lookup yields CDR1 SNHLY and CDR2 FYNNEI. V lost 6 bases and J lost 0, with 12 bases in between. In nucleotides, the CDR3 is TGTGCCAGCAGAGTACAGATCTCCTCCTACGAGCAGTACTTC. Protein product: CASRVQISSYEQYF. Drawing the rest from reference TRBV2 and TRBJ2-7, the complete variable domain is EPEVTQTPSHQVTQMGQEVILRCVPISNHLYFYWYRQILGQKVEFLVSFYNNEISEKSEIFDDQFSVERPDGSNFTLKIRSTKLEDSAMYFCASRVQISSYEQYFGPGTRLTVT.

The gene calls are TRBV10-3 and TRBJ2-5; weak D call: TRBD1 (6 bases). V was trimmed by 6 bases and J by 1 base, leaving 15 bases between them. Germline values: CDR1 ENHRY, CDR2 SYGVKD. This CDR3 is 15 amino acids long. CDR3 protein: CAISELQGIQETQYF. CDR3 DNA sequence: TGTGCCATCAGCGAACTCCAGGGGATCCAAGAGACCCAGTACTTC.

This chain links TRBV5-6 with TRBJ2-5, with 12 bases lining up with TRBD2. The CDR3 runs to 14 residues. Trimming cost V 1 base and J 5 bases; bases outside gene matches: 0. The germline gives CDR1 SGHDT, CDR2 YYEEEE. CDR3 amino acids: CASSLTSGGETQYF. Here the CDR3 DNA reads TGTGCCAGCAGCTTGACTAGCGGGGGGGAGACCCAGTACTTC.

The chain couples TRBV11-2 to TRBJ1-6; 8 bases match TRBD1. This CDR3 is built from 14 residues. Germline V lookup: CDR1 SGHAT, CDR2 FQNNGV. With 2 bases clipped from V and 10 bases from J, the junction kept 4 bases outside the gene matches. The CDR3 loop is CASSLLQGDSPLHF. In DNA form, the CDR3 reads TGTGCCAGCAGCTTACTACAGGGGGACTCACCCCTCCACTTT.

The chain links TRBV5-1 to TRBJ1-1, with TRBD1 matching 7 bases. J lost 0 bases, V lost 5 bases, and 7 bases had no gene match. Germline V gene lookup returns CDR1 SGHRS and CDR2 YFSETQ. CDR3 length: 15 residues. The CDR3 spells CASRSQGQLNTEAFF. The CDR3 bases are TGCGCCAGCAGGTCCCAGGGACAGTTGAACACTGAAGCTTTCTTT. Based on the CDR3 plus reference TRBV5-1 and TRBJ1-1, the full variable domain is KAGVTQTPRYLIKTRGQQVTLSCSPISGHRSVSWYQQTPGQGLQFLFEYFSETQRNKGNFPGRFSGRQFSNSRSEMNVSTLELGDSALYLCASRSQGQLNTEAFFGQGTRLTVV.

This clone was detected only once. The same CDR3 arises from other DNA sequences in this sample as well. The CDR3 nucleotides are TGTGCCAGCAGCTTAGCAGGGGGCCCATACGAGCAGTACTTC. Protein: CASSLAGGPYEQYF. V gene TRBV7-9 combines with J gene TRBJ2-7; 7 bases align to TRBD1. The CDR3 runs to 14 residues. Germline V gene lookup returns CDR1 SEHNR and CDR2 FQNEAQ (reference sequence). Unmatched junction bases numbered 3, after V lost 0 bases and J lost 4 bases.

The chain joins TRBV7-6 to TRBJ2-3, with 11 bases that match TRBD1. The CDR3 is made up of 15 amino acids. V was clipped by 3 bases and J by 4 bases; unmatched bases: 3. Germline CDR1 is SGHVS and CDR2 is FNYEAQ. The CDR3 is CASSFPGQGADTQYF. CDR3 coding DNA: TGTGCCAGCAGCTTTCCGGGACAGGGGGCAGATACGCAGTATTTT.

V and J are TRBV9 and TRBJ1-1; 9 nucleotides line up with TRBD1. Trimming cost V 4 bases and J 1 base; bases outside gene matches: 5. In germline, CDR1 is SGDLS, CDR2 YYNGEE. The CDR3 covers 15 residues. CDR3 residues: CASSPQGAGNTEAFF. CDR3 coding DNA: TGTGCCAGCAGCCCACAGGGGGCCGGGAACACTGAAGCTTTCTTT.

Details on this clone: An end of the junction does not agree with germline; a read error may underlie this. V usage is TRBV2 and J usage is TRBJ2-5, with 10 nucleotides matching TRBD2. CDR1 SNHLY and CDR2 FYNNEI come from the germline V gene. The CDR3 has 16 amino acids. The CDR3 sequence is CASSELAGVPQEAQYF. The CDR3 bases are TGTGCCAGCAGTGAACTAGCGGGGGTTCCCCAAGAGGCCCAGTACTTC.

The CDR3 protein is CASSLGGAAGGEQYF. For the CDR3, the DNA is TGTGCCAGCAGCTTAGGGGGAGCGGCAGGAGGCGAGCAGTACTTC. The J gene is TRBJ2-7, the V gene TRBV7-2; possible D gene TRBD2, 5 bases. This CDR3 region has 15 residues. Looked up from germline, CDR1 is SGHTA and CDR2 is FQGNSA. V lost 1 base and J lost 6, with 16 bases in between.

The chain links TRBV7-9 to TRBJ2-3, with 7 positions matching TRBD2. The ends lost 3 bases at V and 6 bases at J; junction bases unmatched: 6. CDR1 is SEHNR and CDR2 is FQNEAQ in the germline V gene (reference sequence). The CDR3 runs to 14 residues. CDR3 sequence: CASSLGGAPDTQYF. In DNA, the CDR3 is TGTGCCAGCAGCTTGGGAGGGGCCCCTGATACGCAGTATTTT.

This rearrangement joins TRBV18 to TRBJ2-4; 7 bases line up with TRBD2. CDR3 length: 19 amino acids. V lost 3 bases and J lost 0; bases outside the gene matches: 14. Germline V lookup: CDR1 KGHSH, CDR2 LQKENI. CDR3 coding DNA: TGTGCCAGCTCACCTTTCGGCAGCGGGAACCCACTAGCCAAAAACATTCAGTACTTC. Translating gives CASSPFGSGNPLAKNIQYF.

V usage is TRBV9 and J usage is TRBJ1-1, with 9 bases identical to TRBD1. The CDR3 has 15 residues. The V gene end was trimmed by 3 bases and the J gene end by 3 bases; junction bases not matched to a gene: 6. CDR1 SGDLS and CDR2 YYNGEE come from the germline V gene. The CDR3 DNA is TGTGCCAGCAGCGCACTAACAGGGGGCTACACTGAAGCTTTCTTT. Translated, it gives CASSALTGGYTEAFF.

The chain employs TRBV5-1 and TRBJ2-2, with 9 nucleotides matching TRBD1. Per the germline V gene, CDR1 is SGHRS and CDR2 is YFSETQ. The CDR3 has 15 amino acids. The V and J ends lost 5 bases and 3 bases, in that order; junction bases with no gene match: 5. CDR3 region: CASRSGTGYTGELFF. In DNA, the CDR3 is TGCGCCAGCAGGTCCGGGACAGGGTACACCGGGGAGCTGTTTTTT.

The V call is TRBV19, the J call TRBJ2-1, with no clear D. CDR3 length: 14 residues. The germline gives CDR1 LNHDA, CDR2 SQIVND (reference sequence). Trimming took off 3 bases at V and 4 bases at J, with 10 bases between the two ends. The CDR3 loop reads CASSIVPEYNEQFF. CDR3 nucleotides: TGTGCCAGTAGTATCGTCCCGGAGTACAATGAGCAGTTCTTC.

The chain carries TRBV19 and TRBJ1-1; D not resolved. The germline V gene encodes CDR1 LNHDA and CDR2 SQIVND (reference sequence). This CDR3 region has 15 residues. With 3 bases removed from V and 0 bases from J, the gap between germline ends came to 11 bases. This CDR3 is CASSIGGGMNTEAFF. CDR3 nucleotide sequence: TGTGCCAGTAGTATTGGAGGCGGAATGAACACTGAAGCTTTCTTT.

The rearrangement links TRBV10-3 to TRBJ1-5, with D perhaps matching TRBD1 (6 bases). Trimming took 4 bases from V and 7 from J, leaving 14 bases between them. CDR1 and CDR2 from the germline V gene are ENHRY and SYGVKD. This CDR3 is 14 amino acids long. This CDR3 reads CAISANAGVQPQHF. CDR3 coding DNA: TGTGCCATCAGTGCAAATGCAGGGGTCCAGCCCCAGCATTTT.

The V call is TRBV6-5, the J call TRBJ1-3; TRBD1 might be the D (6 bases). The CDR3 is 15 amino acids. CDR1 is MNHEY, CDR2 SVGAGI, per germline. V was shortened by 6 bases and J by 4 bases, with 16 bases between the two germline ends. Here the CDR3 DNA reads TGTGCCAGCAGCAAGGACAGTTTCCGAGGAAACACCATATATTTT. This gives the protein CASSKDSFRGNTIYF.

The chain carries TRBV19 and TRBJ2-2; D gene unclear. The CDR3 is 14 amino acids. Germline-derived CDR1 and CDR2 are LNHDA and SQIVND (reference sequence). The V end was cut by 7 bases, the J end by 0 bases, with 9 bases between. The CDR3, as DNA: TGTGCCAGTACCGTCTCTCCGAACACCGGGGAGCTGTTTTTT. Translation: CASTVSPNTGELFF. Full variable domain (missing parts from reference TRBV19 and TRBJ2-2): DGGITQSPKYLFRKEGQNVTLSCEQNLNHDAMYWYRQDPGQGLRLIYYSQIVNDFQKGDIAEGYSVSREKKESFPLTVTSAQKNPTAFYLCASTVSPNTGELFFGEGSRLTVL.

V is TRBV6-5 and J is TRBJ1-1, with 8 nucleotides matching TRBD1. The CDR3 is made up of 16 amino acids. Germline V lookup: CDR1 MNHEY, CDR2 SVGAGI. V dropped 0 bases and J dropped 3; count of bases not matched to a gene: 6. CDR3 DNA: TGTGCCAGCAGTTACTCGAAAGGACAGGGCCACACTGAAGCTTTCTTT. Amino acid sequence: CASSYSKGQGHTEAFF.

This chain uses TRBV2 with TRBJ1-5; the D is unclear. Germline values: CDR1 SNHLY, CDR2 FYNNEI. This CDR3 is built from 14 residues. The ends were cut back, 2 bases at V and 6 bases at J, with 11 bases in the middle. This chain's CDR3 is CASSENGVGQPQHF. The CDR3, as DNA: TGTGCCAGCAGTGAAAATGGAGTGGGTCAGCCCCAGCATTTT.

This sequence joins TRBV15 and TRBJ2-7, with unresolved D. V shed 0 bases and J shed 0 bases, with 6 bases lying between them. CDR1 is LNHNV and CDR2 is YYDKDF in the germline V gene (reference sequence). The CDR3 length is 14 residues. The CDR3, as DNA: TGTGCCACCAGCAGAGATTTCAGCTCCTACGAGCAGTACTTC. It encodes CATSRDFSSYEQYF.

The chain links TRBV7-8 to TRBJ2-2; perhaps TRBD2 as D (5 bases). This CDR3 has 14 residues. V lost 3 bases and J lost 7, with 12 bases in between. Germline V gene sequence: CDR1 SGHVS, CDR2 FQNEAQ. In DNA form, the CDR3 reads TGTGCCAGCAGCTTCTACGGCAGCGGCGGGGAGCTGTTTTTT. Translating it yields CASSFYGSGGELFF.